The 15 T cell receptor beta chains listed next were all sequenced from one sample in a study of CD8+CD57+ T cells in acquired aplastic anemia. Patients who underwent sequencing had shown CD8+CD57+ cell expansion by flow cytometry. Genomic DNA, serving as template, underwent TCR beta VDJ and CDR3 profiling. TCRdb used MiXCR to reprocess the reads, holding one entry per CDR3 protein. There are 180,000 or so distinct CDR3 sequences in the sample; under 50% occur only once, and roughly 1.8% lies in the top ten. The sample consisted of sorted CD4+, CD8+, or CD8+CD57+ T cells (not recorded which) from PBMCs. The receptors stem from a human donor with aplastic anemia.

The CDR3 sequence: CASSLALTGGAYGYTF. The CDR3 nucleotides read TGCGCCAGCAGCTTGGCCTTGACAGGGGGCGCTTATGGCTACACCTTC. The J gene is TRBJ1-2, the V gene TRBV5-1; 10 bases align to TRBD1. The CDR3 loop spans 16 amino acids. From germline, CDR1 is SGHRS and CDR2 YFSETQ. The trim removed 0 bases at V and 5 bases at J, leaving 7 bases unmatched.

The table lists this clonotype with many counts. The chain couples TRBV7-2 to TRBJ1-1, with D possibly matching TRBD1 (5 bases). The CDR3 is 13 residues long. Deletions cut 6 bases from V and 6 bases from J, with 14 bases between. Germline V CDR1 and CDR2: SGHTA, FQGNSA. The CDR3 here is CASRFTGSAEAFF. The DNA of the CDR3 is TGTGCCAGCAGATTCACAGGTAGCGCTGAAGCTTTCTTT.

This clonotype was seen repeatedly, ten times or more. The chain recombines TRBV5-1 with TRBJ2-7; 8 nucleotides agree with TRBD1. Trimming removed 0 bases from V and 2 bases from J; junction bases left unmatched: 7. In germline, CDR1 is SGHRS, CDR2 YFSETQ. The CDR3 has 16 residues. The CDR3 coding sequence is TGCGCCAGCAGCTTGGTAGGCAGGGGGCCTACCTACGAGCAGTACTTC. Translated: CASSLVGRGPTYEQYF.

For the CDR3, the DNA is TGTGCCATCAGTGAGGGACAAGGTAATCAGCCCCAGCATTTT. This translates into CAISEGQGNQPQHF. The J gene is TRBJ1-5, the V gene TRBV10-3, with D possibly TRBD1 on 5 matching bases. Trimming shortened V by 2 bases and J by 4 bases, and 9 bases separated the two germline ends. Looked up from germline, CDR1 is ENHRY and CDR2 is SYGVKD. This CDR3 has 14 residues.

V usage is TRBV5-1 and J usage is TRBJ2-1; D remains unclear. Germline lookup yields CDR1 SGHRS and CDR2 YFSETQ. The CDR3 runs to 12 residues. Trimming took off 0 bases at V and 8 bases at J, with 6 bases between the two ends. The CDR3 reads CASSLVADEQFF. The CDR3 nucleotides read TGCGCCAGCAGCTTGGTTGCGGATGAGCAGTTCTTC.

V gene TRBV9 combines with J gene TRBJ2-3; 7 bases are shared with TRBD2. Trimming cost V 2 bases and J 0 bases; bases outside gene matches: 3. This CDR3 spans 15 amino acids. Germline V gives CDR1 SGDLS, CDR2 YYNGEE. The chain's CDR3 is CASSVLGLSTDTQYF. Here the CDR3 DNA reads TGTGCCAGCAGCGTCCTGGGACTAAGCACAGATACGCAGTATTTT.

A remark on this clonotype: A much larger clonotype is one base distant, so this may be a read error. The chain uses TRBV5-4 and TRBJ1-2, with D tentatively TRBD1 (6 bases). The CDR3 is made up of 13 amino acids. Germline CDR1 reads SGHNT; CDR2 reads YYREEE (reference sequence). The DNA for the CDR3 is TGTGCCAGCAGCCCCCAGGGGTTCTATGGCTGCACCTTC. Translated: CASSPQGFYGCTF.

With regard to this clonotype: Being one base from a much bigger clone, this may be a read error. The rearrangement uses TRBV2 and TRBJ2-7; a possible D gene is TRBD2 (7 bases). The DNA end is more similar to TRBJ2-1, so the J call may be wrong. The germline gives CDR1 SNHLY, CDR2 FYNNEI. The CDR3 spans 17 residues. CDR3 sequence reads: CASSPRLGGALLYEQFF. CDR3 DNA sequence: TGTGCCAGCAGCCCAAGGCTTGGGGGGGCCCTCCTCTACGAGCAGTTCTTC.

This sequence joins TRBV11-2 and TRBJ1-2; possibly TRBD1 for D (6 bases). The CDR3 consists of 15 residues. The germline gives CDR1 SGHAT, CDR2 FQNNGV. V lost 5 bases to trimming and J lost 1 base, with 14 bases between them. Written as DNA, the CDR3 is TGTGCCAGCAGCCAACCCTGGGACATTAACTATGGCTACACCTTC. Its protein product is CASSQPWDINYGYTF.

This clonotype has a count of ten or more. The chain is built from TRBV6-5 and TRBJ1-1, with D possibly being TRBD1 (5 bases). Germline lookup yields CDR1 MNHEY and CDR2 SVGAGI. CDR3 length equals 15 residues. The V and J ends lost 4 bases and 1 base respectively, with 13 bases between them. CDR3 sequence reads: CASSSGARENTEAFF. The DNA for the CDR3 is TGTGCCAGCAGTTCCGGAGCCAGGGAGAACACTGAAGCTTTCTTT.

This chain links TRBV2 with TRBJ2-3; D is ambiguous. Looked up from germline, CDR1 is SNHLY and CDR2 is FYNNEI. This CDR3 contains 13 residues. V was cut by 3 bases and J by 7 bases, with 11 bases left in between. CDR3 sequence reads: CASSESMRNTQYF. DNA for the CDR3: TGTGCCAGCAGTGAGTCGATGAGGAATACGCAGTATTTT.

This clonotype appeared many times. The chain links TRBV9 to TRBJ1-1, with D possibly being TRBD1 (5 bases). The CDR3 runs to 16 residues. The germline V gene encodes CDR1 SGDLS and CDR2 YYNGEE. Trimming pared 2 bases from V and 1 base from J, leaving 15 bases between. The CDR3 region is CASSVLQDNPNTEAFF. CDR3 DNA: TGTGCCAGCAGCGTCTTACAGGACAACCCGAACACTGAAGCTTTCTTT. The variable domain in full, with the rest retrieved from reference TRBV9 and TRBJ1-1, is DSGVTQTPKHLITATGQRVTLRCSPRSGDLSVYWYQQSLDQGLQFLIQYYNGEERAKGNILERFSAQQFPDLHSELNLSSLELGDSALYFCASSVLQDNPNTEAFFGQGTRLTVV.

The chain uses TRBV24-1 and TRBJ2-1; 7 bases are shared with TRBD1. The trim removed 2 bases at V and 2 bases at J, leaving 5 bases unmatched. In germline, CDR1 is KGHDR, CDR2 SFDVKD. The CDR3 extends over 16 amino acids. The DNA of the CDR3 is TGTGCCACCAGTGATTCGACAGGGAAAACCTACAATGAGCAGTTCTTC. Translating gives CATSDSTGKTYNEQFF.

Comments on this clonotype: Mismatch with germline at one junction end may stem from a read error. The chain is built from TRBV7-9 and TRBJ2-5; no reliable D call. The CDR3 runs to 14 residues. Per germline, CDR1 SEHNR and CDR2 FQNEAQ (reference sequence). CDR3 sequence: CASSQVAGLETQYF. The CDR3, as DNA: TGCGCCAGCAGCCAAGTAGCCGGATTAGAGACCCAGTACTTC.

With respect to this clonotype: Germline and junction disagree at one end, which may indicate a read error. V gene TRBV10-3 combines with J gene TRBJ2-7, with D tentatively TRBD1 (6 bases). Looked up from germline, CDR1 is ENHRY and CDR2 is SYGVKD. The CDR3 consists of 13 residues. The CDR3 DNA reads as TGTGCCCACTCCGGGGCAGGGGCCTACGAGCGGTACTTC. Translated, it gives CAHSGAGAYERYF.